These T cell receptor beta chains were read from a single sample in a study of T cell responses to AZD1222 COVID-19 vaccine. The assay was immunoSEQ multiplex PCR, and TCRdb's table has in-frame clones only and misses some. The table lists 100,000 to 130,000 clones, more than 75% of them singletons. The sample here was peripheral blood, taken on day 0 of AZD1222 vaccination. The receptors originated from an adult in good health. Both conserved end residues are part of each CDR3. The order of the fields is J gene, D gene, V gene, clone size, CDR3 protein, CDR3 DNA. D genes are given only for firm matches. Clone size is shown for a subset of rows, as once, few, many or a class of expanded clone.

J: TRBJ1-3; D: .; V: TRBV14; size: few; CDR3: CASSQDRTPGNTIYF; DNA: TGTGCCAGCAGCCAAGATCGGACCCCTGGAAACACCATATATTTT
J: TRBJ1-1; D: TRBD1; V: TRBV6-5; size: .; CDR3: CASSYTTGARTEAFF; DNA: TGTGCCAGCAGTTACACGACAGGGGCTAGAACTGAAGCTTTCTTT
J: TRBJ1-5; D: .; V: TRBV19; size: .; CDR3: CASTQVVGRGNQPQHF; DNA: TGTGCCAGTACCCAGGTCGTTGGCAGGGGCAATCAGCCCCAGCATTTT
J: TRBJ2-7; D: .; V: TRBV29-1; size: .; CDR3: CSAVTEYEQYF; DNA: TGCAGCGCAGTGACGGAGTACGAGCAGTACTTC
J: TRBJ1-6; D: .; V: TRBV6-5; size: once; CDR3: CATAPGYIRPLHF; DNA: TGTGCCACCGCACCTGGGTACATTCGACCCCTCCACTTT
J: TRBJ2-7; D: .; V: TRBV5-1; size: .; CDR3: CASSWIDRPDYEQYF; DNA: TGCGCCAGCAGCTGGATTGACAGACCAGATTACGAGCAGTACTTC
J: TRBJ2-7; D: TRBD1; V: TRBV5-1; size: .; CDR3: CASSRTGAYEQYF; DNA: TGCGCCAGCAGCCGGACAGGGGCATACGAGCAGTACTTC
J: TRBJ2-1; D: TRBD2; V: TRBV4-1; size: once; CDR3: CASSPQPSGGAGYNEQFF; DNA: TGCGCCAGCAGCCCCCAGCCCAGCGGGGGGGCCGGTTACAATGAGCAGTTCTTC
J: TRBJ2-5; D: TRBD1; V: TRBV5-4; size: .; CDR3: CASSFRTGETQYF; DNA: TGTGCCAGCAGCTTTCGGACAGGGGAGACCCAGTACTTC
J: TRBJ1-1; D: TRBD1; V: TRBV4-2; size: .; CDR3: CASSQGDRFEAFF; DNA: TGTGCCAGCAGCCAAGGGGACAGGTTCGAAGCTTTCTTT
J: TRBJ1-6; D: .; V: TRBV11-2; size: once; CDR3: CASNLPKGADSRVLHF; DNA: TGTGCCAGCAACCTCCCCAAAGGAGCGGACAGTCGAGTCCTCCACTTT
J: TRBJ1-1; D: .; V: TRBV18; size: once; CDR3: CASSPLGGRDTEAFF; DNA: TGTGCCAGCTCACCTCTAGGTGGGCGGGACACTGAAGCTTTCTTT
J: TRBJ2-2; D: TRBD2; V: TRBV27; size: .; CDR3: CASSLTRGVRELFF; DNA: TGTGCCAGCAGTTTAACGCGGGGGGTCAGGGAGCTGTTTTTT